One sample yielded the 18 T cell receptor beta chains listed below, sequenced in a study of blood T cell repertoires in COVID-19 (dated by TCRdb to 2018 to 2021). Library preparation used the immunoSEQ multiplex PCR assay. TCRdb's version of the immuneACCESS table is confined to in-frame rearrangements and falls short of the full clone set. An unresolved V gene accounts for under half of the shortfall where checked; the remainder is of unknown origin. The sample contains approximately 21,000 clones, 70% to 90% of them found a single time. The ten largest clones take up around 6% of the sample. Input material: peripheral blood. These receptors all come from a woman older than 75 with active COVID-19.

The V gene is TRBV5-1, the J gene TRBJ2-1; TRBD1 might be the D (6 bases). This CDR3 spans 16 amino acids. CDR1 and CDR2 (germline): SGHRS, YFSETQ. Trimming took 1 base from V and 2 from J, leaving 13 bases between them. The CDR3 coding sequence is TGCGCCAGCAGCTTGCTTGTGGGGGCTACCTACAATGAGCAGTTCTTC. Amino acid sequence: CASSLLVGATYNEQFF.

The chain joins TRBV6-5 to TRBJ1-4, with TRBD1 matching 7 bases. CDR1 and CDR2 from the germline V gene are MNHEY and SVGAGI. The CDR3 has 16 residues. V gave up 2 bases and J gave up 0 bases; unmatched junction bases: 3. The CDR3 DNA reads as TGTGCCAGCAGTTACGGCAGGGGGTCAACTAATGAAAAACTGTTTTTT. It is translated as CASSYGRGSTNEKLFF.

CDR3 bases: TGTGCCAGCAGCTTAGAAGGCGGGGGGATCACAGATACGCAGTATTTT. Its translation: CASSLEGGGITDTQYF. This rearrangement joins TRBV7-8 to TRBJ2-3; 8 bases align to TRBD2. Germline V gene sequence: CDR1 SGHVS, CDR2 FQNEAQ. CDR3 size: 16 residues. V dropped 1 base and J dropped 2; count of bases not matched to a gene: 5.

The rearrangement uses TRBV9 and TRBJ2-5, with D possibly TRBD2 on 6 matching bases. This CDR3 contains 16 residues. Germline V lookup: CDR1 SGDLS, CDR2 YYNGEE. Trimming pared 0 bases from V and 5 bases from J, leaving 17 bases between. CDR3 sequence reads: CASSVEGPAEGETQYF. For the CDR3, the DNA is TGTGCCAGCAGCGTAGAAGGTCCAGCGGAGGGGGAGACCCAGTACTTC.

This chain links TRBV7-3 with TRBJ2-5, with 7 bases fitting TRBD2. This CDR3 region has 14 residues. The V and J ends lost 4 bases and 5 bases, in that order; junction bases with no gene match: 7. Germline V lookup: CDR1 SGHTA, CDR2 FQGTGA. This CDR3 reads CASSSAGGIETQYF. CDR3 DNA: TGTGCCAGCAGCTCCGCCGGGGGGATTGAGACCCAGTACTTC.

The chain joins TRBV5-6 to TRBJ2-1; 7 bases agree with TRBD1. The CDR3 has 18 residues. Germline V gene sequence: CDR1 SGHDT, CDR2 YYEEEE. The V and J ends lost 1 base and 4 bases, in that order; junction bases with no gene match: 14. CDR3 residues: CASSLKAGTGAGYNEQFF. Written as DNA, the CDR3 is TGTGCCAGCAGCTTGAAGGCCGGAACAGGGGCGGGTTACAATGAGCAGTTCTTC.

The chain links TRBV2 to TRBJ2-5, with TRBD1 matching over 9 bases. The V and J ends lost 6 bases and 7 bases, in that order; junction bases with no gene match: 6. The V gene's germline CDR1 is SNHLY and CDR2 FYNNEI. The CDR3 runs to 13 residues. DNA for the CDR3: TGTGCCAGCAGCACAGGGGGCAAGGGGACCCAGTACTTC. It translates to CASSTGGKGTQYF.

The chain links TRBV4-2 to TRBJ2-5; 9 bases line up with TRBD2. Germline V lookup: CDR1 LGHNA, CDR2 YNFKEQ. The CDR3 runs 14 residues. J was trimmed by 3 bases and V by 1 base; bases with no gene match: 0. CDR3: CASSQGTSEETQYF. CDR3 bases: TGTGCCAGCAGCCAAGGGACTAGCGAAGAGACCCAGTACTTC.

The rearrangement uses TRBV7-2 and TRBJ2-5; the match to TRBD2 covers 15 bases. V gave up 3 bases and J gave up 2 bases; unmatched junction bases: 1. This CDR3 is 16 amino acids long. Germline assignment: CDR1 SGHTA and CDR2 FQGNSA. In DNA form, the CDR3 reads TGTGCCAGCAGCTTGGGACTAGCGGGGGGTCAAGAGACCCAGTACTTC. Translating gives CASSLGLAGGQETQYF.

DNA for the CDR3: TGTGCCAGCAGCCAAGGGTTTAGCGGGGGGTACAATGAGCAGTTCTTC. Translation gives CASSQGFSGGYNEQFF. V usage is TRBV3-1 (or the pseudogene TRBV3-2) and J usage is TRBJ2-1, with 10 bases identical to TRBD2. Looked up from germline, CDR1 is LGHDT and CDR2 is YNNKEL (reference sequence). This CDR3 region has 16 residues. The trim removed 1 base at V and 4 bases at J, leaving 4 bases unmatched.

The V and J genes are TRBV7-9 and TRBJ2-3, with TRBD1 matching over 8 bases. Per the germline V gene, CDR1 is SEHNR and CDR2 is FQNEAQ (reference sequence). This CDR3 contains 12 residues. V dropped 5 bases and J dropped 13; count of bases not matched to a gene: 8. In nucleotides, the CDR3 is TGTGCCAGCAGCAACCCATGGGACAGGAAGTATTTT. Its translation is CASSNPWDRKYF.

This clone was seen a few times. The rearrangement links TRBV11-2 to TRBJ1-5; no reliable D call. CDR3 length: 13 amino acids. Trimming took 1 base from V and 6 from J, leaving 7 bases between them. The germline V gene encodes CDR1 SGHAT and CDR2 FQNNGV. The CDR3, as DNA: TGTGCCAGCAGCTTAGTCGGAGGTCAGCCCCAGCATTTT. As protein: CASSLVGGQPQHF. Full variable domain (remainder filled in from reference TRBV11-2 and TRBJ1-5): EAGVAQSPRYKIIEKRQSVAFWCNPISGHATLYWYQQILGQGPKLLIQFQNNGVVDDSQLPKDRFSAERLKGVDSTLKIQPAKLEDSAVYLCASSLVGGQPQHFGDGTRLSIL.

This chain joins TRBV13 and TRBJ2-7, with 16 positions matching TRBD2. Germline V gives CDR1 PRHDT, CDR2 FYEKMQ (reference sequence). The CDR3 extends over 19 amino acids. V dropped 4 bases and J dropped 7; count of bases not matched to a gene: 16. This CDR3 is CASSSYSGTSGGVGVEQYF. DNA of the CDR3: TGTGCCAGCAGCTCGTATTCCGGGACTAGCGGGGGGGTTGGTGTGGAGCAGTACTTC. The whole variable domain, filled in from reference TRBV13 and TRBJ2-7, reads AAGVIQSPRHLIKEKRETATLKCYPIPRHDTVYWYQQGPGQDPQFLISFYEKMQSDKGSIPDRFSAQQFSDYHSELNMSSLELGDSALYFCASSSYSGTSGGVGVEQYFGPGTRLTVT.

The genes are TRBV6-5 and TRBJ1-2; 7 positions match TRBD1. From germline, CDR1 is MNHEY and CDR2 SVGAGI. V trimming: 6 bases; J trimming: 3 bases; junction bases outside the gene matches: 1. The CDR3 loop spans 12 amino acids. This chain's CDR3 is CASRGTDYGYTF. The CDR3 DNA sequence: TGTGCCAGCAGAGGGACAGACTATGGCTACACCTTC.

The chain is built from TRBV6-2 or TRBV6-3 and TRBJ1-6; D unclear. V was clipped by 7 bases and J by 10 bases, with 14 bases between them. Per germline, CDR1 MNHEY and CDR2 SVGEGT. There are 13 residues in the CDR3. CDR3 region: CASTPLRGSPLHF. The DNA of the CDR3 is TGTGCCAGCACCCCCCTCCGCGGGTCACCCCTCCACTTT.

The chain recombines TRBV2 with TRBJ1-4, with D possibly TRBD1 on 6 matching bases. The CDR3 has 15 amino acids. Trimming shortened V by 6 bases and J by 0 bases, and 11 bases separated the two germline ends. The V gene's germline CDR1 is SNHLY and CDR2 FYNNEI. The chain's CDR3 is CASRSGQPTNEKLFF. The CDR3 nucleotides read TGTGCCAGCAGGTCCGGACAGCCAACTAATGAAAAACTGTTTTTT.

DNA for the CDR3: TGTGCCAGCAGCGTAATGGGTACGCCGGGAGAGACCCAGTACTTC. It specifies CASSVMGTPGETQYF. The rearrangement joins TRBV9 to TRBJ2-5; D is undetermined. With 1 base removed from V and 4 bases from J, the gap between germline ends came to 14 bases. Looked up from germline, CDR1 is SGDLS and CDR2 is YYNGEE. There are 15 residues in the CDR3.

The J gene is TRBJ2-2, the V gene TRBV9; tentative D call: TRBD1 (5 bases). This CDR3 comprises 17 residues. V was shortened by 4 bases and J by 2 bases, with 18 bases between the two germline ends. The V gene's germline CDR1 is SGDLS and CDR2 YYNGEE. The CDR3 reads CASSPSPWGENTGELFF. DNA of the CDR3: TGTGCCAGCAGCCCATCCCCGTGGGGCGAAAACACCGGGGAGCTGTTTTTT.